This T cell receptor beta chain was documented in a study of T cells in Graves' hyperthyroidism and ophthalmopathy. Per germline, CDR1 MGHDK and CDR2 SYGVNS. The CDR3 runs to 15 residues. V shed 3 bases and J 3 bases; nucleotides not matched to a gene: 5. Not enrolled were patients with uncontrolled infection, other autoimmune disease, pregnancy or lactation. In making diagnoses, clinical symptoms, serum thyroxine and TRAb, thyroid ultrasound and orbital computed tomography were all used. RNA transcripts were the template for amplifying TCR beta CDR3 regions. First-round RT-PCR targeting the TCR CDR3 was performed with the HTBI primer set. TCRdb itself ran the multiplex PCR reads through MiXCR, one entry per CDR3 protein. The sample carries hundreds of thousands of distinct CDR3 sequences, roughly 46% recorded once. Within the sample, this clonotype is medium-sized. Its antigen is not known. Findings and caveats of the study: Model predictions of ophthalmopathy came a median approximately 6.5 months before onset. A model built on 13 V-J features separated ophthalmopathy from stable hyperthyroidism.

This sequence was found in an adult man with Graves' disease, either hyperthyroidism or ophthalmopathy (not recorded which). Sequencing was done on a sample of peripheral blood or thyroid tissue (not recorded which). The rearrangement uses TRBV25-1 and TRBJ1-3; 7 bases match TRBD1. CDR3 in amino acids: CASSDKNRGGNTIYF. CDR3 bases: TGTGCCAGCAGTGATAAGAACAGGGGTGGAAACACCATATATTTT. Together with reference TRBV25-1 and TRBJ1-3, the CDR3 gives the full variable domain: EADIYQTPRYLVIGTGKKITLECSQTMGHDKMYWYQQDPGMELHLIHYSYGVNSTEKGDLSSESTVSRIRTEHFPLTLESARPSHTSQYLCASSDKNRGGNTIYFGEGSWLTVV.